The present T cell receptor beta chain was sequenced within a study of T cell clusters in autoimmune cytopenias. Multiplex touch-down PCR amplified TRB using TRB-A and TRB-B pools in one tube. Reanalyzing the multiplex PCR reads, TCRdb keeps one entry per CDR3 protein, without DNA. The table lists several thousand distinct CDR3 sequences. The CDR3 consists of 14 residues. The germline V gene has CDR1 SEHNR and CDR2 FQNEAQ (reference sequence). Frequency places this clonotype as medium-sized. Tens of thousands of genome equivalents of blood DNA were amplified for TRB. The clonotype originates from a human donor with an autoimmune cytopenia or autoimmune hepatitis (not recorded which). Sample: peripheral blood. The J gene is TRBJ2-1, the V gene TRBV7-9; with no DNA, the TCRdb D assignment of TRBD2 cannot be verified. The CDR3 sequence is CASSLELALDEQFF.